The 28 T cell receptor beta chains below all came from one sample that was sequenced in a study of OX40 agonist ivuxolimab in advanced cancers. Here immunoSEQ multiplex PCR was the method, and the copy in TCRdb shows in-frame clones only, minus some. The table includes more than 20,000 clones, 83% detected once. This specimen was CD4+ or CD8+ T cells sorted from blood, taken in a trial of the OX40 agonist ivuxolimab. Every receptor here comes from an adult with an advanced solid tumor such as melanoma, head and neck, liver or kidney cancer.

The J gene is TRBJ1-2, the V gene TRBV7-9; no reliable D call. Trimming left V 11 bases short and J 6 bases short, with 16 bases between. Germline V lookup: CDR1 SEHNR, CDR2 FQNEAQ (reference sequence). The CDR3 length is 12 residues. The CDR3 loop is CAAGPSEDGYTF. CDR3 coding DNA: TGTGCCGCCGGGCCCTCAGAGGATGGCTACACCTTC.

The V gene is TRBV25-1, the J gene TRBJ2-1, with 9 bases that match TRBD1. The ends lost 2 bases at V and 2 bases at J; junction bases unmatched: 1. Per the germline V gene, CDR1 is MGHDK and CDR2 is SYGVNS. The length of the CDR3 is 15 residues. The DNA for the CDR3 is TGTGCCAGCAGTGAAACAGGGGGCGCCTACAATGAGCAGTTCTTC. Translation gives CASSETGGAYNEQFF. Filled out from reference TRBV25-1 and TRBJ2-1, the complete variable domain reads EADIYQTPRYLVIGTGKKITLECSQTMGHDKMYWYQQDPGMELHLIHYSYGVNSTEKGDLSSESTVSRIRTEHFPLTLESARPSHTSQYLCASSETGGAYNEQFFGPGTRLTVL.

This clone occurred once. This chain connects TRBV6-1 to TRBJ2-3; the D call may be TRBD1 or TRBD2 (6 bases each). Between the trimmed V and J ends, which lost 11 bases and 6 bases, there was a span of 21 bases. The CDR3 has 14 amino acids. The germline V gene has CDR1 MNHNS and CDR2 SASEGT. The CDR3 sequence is CAAATWGAGDTQYF. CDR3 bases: TGTGCCGCCGCCACGTGGGGGGCAGGGGATACGCAGTATTTT.

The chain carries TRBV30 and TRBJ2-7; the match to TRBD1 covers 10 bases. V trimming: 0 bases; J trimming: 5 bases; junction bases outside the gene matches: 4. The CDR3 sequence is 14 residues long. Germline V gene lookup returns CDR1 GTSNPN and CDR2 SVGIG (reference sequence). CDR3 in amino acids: CAWSVGTGDNEQYF. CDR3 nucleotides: TGTGCCTGGAGTGTGGGGACAGGGGACAACGAGCAGTACTTC.

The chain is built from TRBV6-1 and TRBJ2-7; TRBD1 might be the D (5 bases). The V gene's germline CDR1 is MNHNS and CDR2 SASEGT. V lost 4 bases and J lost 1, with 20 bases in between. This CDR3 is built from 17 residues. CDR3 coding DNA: TGTGCCAGCAGTGCCCTCCCTTTAGGGGCTTCATCCTACGAGCAGTACTTC. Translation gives CASSALPLGASSYEQYF.

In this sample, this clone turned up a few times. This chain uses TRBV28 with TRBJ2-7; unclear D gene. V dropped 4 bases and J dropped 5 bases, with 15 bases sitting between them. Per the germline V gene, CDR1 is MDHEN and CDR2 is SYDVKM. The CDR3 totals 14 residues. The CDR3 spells CASSYPTPHDEQYF. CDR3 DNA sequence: TGTGCCAGCAGTTACCCGACACCTCATGACGAGCAGTACTTC. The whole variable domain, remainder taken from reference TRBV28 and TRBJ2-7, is DVKVTQSSRYLVKRTGEKVFLECVQDMDHENMFWYRQDPGLGLRLIYFSYDVKMKEKGDIPEGYSVSREKKERFSLILESASTNQTSMYLCASSYPTPHDEQYFGPGTRLTVT.

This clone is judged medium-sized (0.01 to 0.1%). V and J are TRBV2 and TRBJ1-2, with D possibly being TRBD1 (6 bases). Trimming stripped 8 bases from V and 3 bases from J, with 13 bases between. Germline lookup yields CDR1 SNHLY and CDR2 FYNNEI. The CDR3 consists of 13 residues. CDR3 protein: CASPGGGDYGYTF. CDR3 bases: TGTGCCAGCCCGGGAGGGGGGGACTATGGCTACACCTTC.

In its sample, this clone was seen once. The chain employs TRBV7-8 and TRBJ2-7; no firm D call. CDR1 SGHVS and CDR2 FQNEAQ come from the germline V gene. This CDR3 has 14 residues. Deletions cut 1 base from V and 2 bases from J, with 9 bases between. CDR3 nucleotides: TGTGCCAGCAGCTTAGACGGCAGTGCCTACGAGCAGTACTTC. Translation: CASSLDGSAYEQYF.

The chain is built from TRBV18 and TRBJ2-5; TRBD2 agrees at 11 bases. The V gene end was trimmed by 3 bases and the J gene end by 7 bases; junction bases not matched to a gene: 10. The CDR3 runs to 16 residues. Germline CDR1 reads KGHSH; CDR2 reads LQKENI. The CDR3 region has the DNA TGTGCCAGCTCACCTTCTAGCGGGGGGCCACGGGCGACCCAGTACTTC. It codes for CASSPSSGGPRATQYF.

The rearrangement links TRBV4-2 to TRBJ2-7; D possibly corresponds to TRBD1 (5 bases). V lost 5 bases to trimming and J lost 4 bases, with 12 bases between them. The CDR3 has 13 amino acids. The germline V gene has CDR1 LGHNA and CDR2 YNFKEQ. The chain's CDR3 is CASSLLAGYEQYF. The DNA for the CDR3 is TGTGCCAGCAGCTTGTTGGCAGGGTACGAGCAGTACTTC.

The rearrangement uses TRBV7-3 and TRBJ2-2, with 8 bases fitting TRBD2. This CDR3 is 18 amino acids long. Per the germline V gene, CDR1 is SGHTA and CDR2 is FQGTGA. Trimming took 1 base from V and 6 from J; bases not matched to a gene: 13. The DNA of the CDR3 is TGTGCCAGCAGCTTAAAAGGAGTTGGACTAGCAACCGCCGGGGAGCTGTTTTTT. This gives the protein CASSLKGVGLATAGELFF.

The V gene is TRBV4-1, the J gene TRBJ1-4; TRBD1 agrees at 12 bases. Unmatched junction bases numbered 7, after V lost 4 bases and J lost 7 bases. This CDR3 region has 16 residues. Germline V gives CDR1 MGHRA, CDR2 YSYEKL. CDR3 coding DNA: TGCGCCAGCAGCCTTGTGGCGGGACAGGGGGCTGAAAAACTGTTTTTT. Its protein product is CASSLVAGQGAEKLFF.

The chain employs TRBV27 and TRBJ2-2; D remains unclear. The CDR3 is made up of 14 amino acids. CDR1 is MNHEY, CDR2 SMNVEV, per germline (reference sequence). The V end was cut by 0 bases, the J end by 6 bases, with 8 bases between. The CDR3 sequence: CASSLSSRSGELFF. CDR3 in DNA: TGTGCCAGCAGTTTATCGTCCAGGTCCGGGGAGCTGTTTTTT.

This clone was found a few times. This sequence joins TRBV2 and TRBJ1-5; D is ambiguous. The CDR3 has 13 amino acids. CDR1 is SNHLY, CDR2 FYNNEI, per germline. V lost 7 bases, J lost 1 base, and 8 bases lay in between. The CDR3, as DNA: TGTGCCAGCACAGAAGGGAGCAATCAGCCCCAGCATTTT. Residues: CASTEGSNQPQHF.

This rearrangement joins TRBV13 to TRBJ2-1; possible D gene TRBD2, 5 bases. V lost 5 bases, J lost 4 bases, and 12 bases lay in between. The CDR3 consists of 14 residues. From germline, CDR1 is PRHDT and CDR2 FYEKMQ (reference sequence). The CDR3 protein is CASSPRTGYNEQFF. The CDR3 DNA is TGTGCCAGCAGCCCCCGGACTGGATACAATGAGCAGTTCTTC. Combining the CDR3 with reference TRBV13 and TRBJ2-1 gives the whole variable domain AAGVIQSPRHLIKEKRETATLKCYPIPRHDTVYWYQQGPGQDPQFLISFYEKMQSDKGSIPDRFSAQQFSDYHSELNMSSLELGDSALYFCASSPRTGYNEQFFGPGTRLTVL.

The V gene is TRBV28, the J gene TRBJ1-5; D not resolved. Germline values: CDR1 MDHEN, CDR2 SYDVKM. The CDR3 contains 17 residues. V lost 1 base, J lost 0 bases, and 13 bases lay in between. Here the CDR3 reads CASSLFGEMYSNQPQHF. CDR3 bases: TGTGCCAGCAGTTTATTTGGGGAAATGTATAGCAATCAGCCCCAGCATTTT.

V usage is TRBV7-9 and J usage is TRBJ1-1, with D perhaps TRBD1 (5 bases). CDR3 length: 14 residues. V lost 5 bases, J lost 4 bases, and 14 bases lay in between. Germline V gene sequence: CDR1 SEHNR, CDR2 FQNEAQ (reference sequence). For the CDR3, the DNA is TGTGCCAGCAGCCCGAGTAATGGGGCCACTGAAGCTTTCTTT. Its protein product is CASSPSNGATEAFF.

CDR3 bases: TGTGCCAGCAGCTTAAGGGGGGCTAGCGGGGAGACAGATACGCAGTATTTT. Amino acids: CASSLRGASGETDTQYF. V is TRBV7-6 and J is TRBJ2-3; 9 nucleotides agree with TRBD2. From germline, CDR1 is SGHVS and CDR2 FNYEAQ. The CDR3 is 17 residues long. The V segment lost 2 bases and the J segment 3 bases; nucleotides outside the gene matches: 9.

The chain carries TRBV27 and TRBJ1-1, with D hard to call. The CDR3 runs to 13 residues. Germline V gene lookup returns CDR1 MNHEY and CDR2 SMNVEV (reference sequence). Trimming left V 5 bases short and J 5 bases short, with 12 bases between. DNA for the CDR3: TGTGCCAGCAGTCTCCGCAGTGGGACTGAAGCTTTCTTT. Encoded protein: CASSLRSGTEAFF.

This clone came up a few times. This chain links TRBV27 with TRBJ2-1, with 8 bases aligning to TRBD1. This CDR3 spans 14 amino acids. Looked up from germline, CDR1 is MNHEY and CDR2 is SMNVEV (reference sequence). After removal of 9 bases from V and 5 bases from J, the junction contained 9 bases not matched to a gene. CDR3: CASSRDRPHNEQFF. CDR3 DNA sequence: TGTGCCAGTTCCAGGGACAGGCCTCACAATGAGCAGTTCTTC.

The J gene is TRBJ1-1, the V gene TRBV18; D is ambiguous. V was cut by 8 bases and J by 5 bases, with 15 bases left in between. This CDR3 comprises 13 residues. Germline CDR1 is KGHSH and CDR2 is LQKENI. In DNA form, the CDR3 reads TGTGCCAGCCAACGGTCAGAGGGAACTGAAGCTTTCTTT. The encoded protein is CASQRSEGTEAFF.

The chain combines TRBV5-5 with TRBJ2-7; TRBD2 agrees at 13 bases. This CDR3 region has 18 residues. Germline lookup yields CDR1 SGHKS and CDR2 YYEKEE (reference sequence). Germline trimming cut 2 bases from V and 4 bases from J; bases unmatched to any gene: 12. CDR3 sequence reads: CASSLIGLAGASTYEQYF. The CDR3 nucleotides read TGTGCCAGCAGCTTAATCGGACTAGCGGGAGCATCCACATACGAGCAGTACTTC. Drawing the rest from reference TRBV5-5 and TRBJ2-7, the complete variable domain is DAGVTQSPTHLIKTRGQQVTLRCSPISGHKSVSWYQQVLGQGPQFIFQYYEKEERGRGNFPDRFSARQFPNYSSELNVNALLLGDSALYLCASSLIGLAGASTYEQYFGPGTRLTVT.

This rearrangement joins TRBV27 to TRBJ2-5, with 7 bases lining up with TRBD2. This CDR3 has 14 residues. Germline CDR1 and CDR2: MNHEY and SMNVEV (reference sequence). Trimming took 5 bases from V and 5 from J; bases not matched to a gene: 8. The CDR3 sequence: CASSTRLARETQYF. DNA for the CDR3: TGTGCCAGCAGTACTCGACTAGCTCGGGAGACCCAGTACTTC.

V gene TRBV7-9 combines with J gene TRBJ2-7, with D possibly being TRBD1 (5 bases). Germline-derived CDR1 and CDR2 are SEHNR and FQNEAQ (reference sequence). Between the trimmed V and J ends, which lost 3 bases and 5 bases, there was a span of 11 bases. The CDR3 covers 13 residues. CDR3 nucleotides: TGTGCCAGCAGCTTCCCAGGGTACAACGAGCAGTACTTC. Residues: CASSFPGYNEQYF.

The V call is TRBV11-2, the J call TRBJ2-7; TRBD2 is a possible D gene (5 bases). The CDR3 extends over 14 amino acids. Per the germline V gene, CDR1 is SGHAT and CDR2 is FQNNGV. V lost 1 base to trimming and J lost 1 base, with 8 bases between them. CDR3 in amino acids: CASSLGTGSYEQYF. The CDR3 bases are TGTGCCAGCAGCTTAGGGACGGGATCCTACGAGCAGTACTTC.

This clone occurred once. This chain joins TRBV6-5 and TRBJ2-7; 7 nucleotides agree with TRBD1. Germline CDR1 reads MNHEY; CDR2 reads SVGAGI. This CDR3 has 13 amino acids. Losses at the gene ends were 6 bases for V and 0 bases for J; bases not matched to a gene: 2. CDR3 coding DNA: TGTGCCAGCAGGAACAGGGGCTCCTACGAGCAGTACTTC. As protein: CASRNRGSYEQYF.

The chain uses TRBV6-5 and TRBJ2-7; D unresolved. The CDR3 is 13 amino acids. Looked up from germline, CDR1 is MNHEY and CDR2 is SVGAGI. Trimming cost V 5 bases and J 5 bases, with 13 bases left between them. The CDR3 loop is CASSAVHRDEQYF. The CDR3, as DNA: TGTGCCAGCAGTGCCGTACACAGAGACGAGCAGTACTTC.

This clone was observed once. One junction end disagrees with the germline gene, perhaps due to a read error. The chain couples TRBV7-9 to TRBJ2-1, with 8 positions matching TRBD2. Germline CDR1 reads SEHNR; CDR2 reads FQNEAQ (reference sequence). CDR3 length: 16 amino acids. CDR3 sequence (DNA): TGTGCCAGCAGCACAAGAGCGGGAGCCCCTGACAAGGAGCAGTTCTTC. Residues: CASSTRAGAPDKEQFF.